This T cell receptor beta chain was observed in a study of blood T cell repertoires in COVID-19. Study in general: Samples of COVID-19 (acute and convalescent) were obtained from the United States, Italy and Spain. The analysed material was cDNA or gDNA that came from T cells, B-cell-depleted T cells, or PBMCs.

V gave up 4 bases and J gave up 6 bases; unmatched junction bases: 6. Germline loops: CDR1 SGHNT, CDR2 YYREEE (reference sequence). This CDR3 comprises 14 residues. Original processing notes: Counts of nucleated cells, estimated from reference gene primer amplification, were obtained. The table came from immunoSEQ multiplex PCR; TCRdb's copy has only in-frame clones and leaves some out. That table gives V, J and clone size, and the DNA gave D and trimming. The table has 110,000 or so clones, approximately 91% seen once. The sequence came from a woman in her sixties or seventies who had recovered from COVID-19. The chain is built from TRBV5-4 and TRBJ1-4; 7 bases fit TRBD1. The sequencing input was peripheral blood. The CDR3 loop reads CASSIRDRHEKLFF. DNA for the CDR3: TGTGCCAGCAGCATCCGGGACAGACATGAAAAACTGTTTTTT.